This T cell receptor beta chain was retrieved from a study of patients with pleural tuberculosis. This clonotype was seen repeatedly, ten times or more. TCRdb redid the calling of the reads with MiXCR, one entry per CDR3 protein. Seen here are just under 30,000 distinct CDR3 sequences, 18% observed once, and the top ten hold roughly 4%. V dropped 5 bases and J dropped 5 bases, with 4 bases sitting between them. In germline, CDR1 is WSHSY, CDR2 SAAADI. This CDR3 comprises 11 residues. Specimen: peripheral blood. V is TRBV10-2 and J is TRBJ2-1; no firm D call. This TCR was sampled from a human donor with pleural tuberculosis. CDR3 region: CASSSNNEQFF. The CDR3 region has the DNA TGCGCCAGCAGTTCTAACAATGAGCAGTTCTTC.